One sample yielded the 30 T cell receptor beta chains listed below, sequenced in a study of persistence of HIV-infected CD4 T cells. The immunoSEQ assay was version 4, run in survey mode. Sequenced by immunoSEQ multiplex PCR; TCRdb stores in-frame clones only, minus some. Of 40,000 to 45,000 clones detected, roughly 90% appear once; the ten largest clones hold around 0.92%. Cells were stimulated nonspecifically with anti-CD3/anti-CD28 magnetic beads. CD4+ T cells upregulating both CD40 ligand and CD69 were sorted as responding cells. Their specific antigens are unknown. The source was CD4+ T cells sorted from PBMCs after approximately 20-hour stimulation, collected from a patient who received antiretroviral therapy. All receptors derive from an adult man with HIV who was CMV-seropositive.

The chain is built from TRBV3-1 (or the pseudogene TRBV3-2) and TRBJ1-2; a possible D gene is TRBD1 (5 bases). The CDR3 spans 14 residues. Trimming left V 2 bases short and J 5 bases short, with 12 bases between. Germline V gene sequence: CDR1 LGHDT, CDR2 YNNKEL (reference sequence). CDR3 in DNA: TGTGCCAGCAGCCAAACCCTCAGGGCATATGGCTACACCTTC. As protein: CASSQTLRAYGYTF.

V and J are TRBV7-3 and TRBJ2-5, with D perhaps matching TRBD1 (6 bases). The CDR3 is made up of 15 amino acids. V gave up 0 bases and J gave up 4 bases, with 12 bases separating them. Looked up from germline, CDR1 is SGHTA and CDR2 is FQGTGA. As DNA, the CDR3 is TGTGCCAGCAGCTTAACGGGACAAAGGCGAGAGACCCAGTACTTC. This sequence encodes CASSLTGQRRETQYF.

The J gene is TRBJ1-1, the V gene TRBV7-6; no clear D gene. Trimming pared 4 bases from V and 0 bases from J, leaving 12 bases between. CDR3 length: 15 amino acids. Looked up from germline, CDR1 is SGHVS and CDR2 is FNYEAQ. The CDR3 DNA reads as TGTGCCAGCAGCTCCCCCCGGGAACTGAACACTGAAGCTTTCTTT. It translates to CASSSPRELNTEAFF.

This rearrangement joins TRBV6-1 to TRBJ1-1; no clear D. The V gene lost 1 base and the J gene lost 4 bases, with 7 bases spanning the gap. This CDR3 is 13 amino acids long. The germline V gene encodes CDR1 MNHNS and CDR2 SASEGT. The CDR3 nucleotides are TGTGCCAGCAGTGAAGGCTTTACCACTGAAGCTTTCTTT. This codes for CASSEGFTTEAFF.

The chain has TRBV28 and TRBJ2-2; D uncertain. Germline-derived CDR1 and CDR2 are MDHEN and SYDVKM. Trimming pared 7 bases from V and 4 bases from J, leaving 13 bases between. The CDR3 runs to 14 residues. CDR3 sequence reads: CASTETATTGELFF. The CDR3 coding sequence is TGTGCCAGCACCGAGACGGCGACCACCGGGGAGCTGTTTTTT.

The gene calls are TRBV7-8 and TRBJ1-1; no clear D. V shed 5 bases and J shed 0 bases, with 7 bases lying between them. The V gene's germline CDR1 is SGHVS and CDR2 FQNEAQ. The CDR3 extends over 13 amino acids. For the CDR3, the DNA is TGTGCCAGCAGCCAGAGGTTGAACACTGAAGCTTTCTTT. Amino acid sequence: CASSQRLNTEAFF.

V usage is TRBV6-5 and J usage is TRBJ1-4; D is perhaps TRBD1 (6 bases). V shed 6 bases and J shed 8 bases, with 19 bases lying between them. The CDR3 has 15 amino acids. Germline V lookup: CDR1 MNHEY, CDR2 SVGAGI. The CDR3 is CASRPRGAREEKLFF. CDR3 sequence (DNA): TGTGCCAGCAGGCCGCGGGGGGCCCGGGAAGAAAAACTGTTTTTT.

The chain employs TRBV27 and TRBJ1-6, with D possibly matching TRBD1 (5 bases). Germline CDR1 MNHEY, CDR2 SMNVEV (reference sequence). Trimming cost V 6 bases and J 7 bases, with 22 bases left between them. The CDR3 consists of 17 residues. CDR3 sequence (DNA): TGTGCCAGCAGCGCCCCTTCAGGGTACTGGACAAATTCACCCCTCCACTTT. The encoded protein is CASSAPSGYWTNSPLHF.

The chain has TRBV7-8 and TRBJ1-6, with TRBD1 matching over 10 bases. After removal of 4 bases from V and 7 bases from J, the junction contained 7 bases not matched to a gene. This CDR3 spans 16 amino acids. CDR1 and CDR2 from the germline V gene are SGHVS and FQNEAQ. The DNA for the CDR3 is TGTGCCAGCAGCTCACGACAGGGGGCGCGGAATTCACCCCTCCACTTT. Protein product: CASSSRQGARNSPLHF. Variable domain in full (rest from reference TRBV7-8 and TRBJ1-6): GAGVSQSPRYKVAKRGQDVALRCDPISGHVSLFWYQQALGQGPEFLTYFQNEAQLDKSGLPSDRFFAERPEGSVSTLKIQRTQQEDSAVYLCASSSRQGARNSPLHFGNGTRLTVT.

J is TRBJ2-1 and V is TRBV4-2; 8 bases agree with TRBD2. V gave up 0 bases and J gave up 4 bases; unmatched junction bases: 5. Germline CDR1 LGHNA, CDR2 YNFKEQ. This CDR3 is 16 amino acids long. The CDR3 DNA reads TGTGCCAGCAGCCAAGAGGCGGGGGGTATATACAATGAGCAGTTCTTC. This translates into CASSQEAGGIYNEQFF.

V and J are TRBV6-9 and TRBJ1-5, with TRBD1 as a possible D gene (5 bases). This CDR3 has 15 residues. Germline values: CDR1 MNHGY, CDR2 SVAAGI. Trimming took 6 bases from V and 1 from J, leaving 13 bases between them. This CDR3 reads CASSYRGGSNQPQHF. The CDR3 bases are TGTGCCAGCAGCTATCGGGGGGGAAGCAATCAGCCCCAGCATTTT.

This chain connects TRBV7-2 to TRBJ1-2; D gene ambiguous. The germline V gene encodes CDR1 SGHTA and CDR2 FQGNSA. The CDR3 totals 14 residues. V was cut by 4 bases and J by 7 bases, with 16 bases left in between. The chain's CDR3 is CASSSYSQGSGYTF. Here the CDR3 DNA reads TGTGCCAGCAGCTCTTACTCCCAAGGGAGTGGCTACACCTTC.

CDR3: CASSSGTGSEQYF. The CDR3 DNA reads as TGTGCCAGCTCATCCGGGACAGGGTCCGAGCAGTACTTC. This rearrangement joins TRBV18 to TRBJ2-7, with TRBD1 matching over 9 bases. The CDR3 loop spans 13 amino acids. With V trimmed by 5 bases and J by 6 bases, 5 bases remained unmatched. The germline CDR1 and CDR2 sequences are KGHSH and LQKENI.

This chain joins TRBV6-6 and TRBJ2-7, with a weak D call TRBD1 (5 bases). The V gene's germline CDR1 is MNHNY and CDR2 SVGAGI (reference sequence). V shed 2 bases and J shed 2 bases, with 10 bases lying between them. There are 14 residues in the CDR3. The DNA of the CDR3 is TGTGCCAGCAGTTACGGGGTAGGGGCCTACGAGCAGTACTTC. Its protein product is CASSYGVGAYEQYF.

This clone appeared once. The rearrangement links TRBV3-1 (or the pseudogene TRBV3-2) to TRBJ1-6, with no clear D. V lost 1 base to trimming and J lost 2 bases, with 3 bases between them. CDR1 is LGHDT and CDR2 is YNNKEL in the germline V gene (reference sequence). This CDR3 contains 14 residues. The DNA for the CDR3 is TGTGCCAGCAGCCAAGGTACCTATAATTCACCCCTCCACTTT. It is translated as CASSQGTYNSPLHF.

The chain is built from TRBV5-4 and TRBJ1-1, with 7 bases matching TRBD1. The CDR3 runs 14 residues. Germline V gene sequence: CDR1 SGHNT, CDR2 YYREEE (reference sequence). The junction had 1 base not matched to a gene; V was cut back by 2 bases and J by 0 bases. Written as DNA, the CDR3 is TGTGCCAGCAGCTTACAGGGGATGAACACTGAAGCTTTCTTT. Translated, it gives CASSLQGMNTEAFF.

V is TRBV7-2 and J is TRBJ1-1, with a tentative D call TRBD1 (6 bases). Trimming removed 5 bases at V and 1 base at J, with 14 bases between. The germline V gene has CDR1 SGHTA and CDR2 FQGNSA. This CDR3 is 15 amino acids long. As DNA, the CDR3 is TGTGCCAGCAGCCGCAACCAGGGGAAGAACACTGAAGCTTTCTTT. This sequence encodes CASSRNQGKNTEAFF. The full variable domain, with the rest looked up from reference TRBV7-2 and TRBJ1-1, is GAGVSQSPSNKVTEKGKDVELRCDPISGHTALYWYRQSLGQGLEFLIYFQGNSAPDKSGLPSDRFSAERTGGSVSTLTIQRTQQEDSAVYLCASSRNQGKNTEAFFGQGTRLTVV.

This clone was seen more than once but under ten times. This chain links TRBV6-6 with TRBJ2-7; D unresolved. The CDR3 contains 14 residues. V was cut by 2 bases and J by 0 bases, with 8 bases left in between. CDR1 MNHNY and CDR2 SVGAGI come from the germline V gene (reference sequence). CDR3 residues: CASSYLGLSYEQYF. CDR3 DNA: TGTGCCAGCAGTTACCTGGGCCTCTCCTACGAGCAGTACTTC.

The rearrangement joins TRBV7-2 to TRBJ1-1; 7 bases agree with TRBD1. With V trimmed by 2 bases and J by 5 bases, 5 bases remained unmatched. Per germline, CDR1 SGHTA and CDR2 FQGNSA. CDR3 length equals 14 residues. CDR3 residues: CASSLILRGTEAFF. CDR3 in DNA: TGTGCCAGCAGCTTAATCCTCAGGGGGACTGAAGCTTTCTTT.

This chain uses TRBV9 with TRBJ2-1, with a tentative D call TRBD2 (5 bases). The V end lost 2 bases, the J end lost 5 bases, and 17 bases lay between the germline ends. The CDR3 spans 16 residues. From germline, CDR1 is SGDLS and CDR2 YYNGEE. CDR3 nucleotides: TGTGCCAGCAGCGTCGGACCGGGAACGATAAACAATGAGCAGTTCTTC. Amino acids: CASSVGPGTINNEQFF.

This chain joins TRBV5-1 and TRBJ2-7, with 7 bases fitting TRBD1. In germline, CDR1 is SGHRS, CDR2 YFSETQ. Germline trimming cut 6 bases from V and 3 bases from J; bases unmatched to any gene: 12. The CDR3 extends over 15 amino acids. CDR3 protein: CASTPAMTGNYEQYF. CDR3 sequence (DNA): TGCGCCAGCACCCCCGCTATGACAGGGAACTACGAGCAGTACTTC.

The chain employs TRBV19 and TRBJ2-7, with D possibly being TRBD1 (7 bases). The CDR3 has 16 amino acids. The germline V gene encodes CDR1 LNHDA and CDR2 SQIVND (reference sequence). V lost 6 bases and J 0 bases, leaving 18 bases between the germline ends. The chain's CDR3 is CASSLKAGQSSYEQYF. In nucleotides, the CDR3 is TGTGCCAGTAGCCTAAAGGCGGGACAGAGCTCCTACGAGCAGTACTTC.

DNA of the CDR3: TGTGCCAGCAGTTTAGGAGACCGTTTAATGAACACTGAAGCTTTCTTT. Amino acids: CASSLGDRLMNTEAFF. The chain employs TRBV27 and TRBJ1-1; no firm D call. The CDR3 is 16 residues long. Deletions cut 2 bases from V and 0 bases from J, with 13 bases between. From germline, CDR1 is MNHEY and CDR2 SMNVEV (reference sequence).

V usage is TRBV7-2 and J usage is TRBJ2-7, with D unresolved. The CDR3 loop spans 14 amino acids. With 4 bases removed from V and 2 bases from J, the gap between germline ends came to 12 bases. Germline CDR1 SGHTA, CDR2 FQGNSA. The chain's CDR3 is CASSSSGGPYEQYF. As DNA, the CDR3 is TGTGCCAGCAGCTCATCTGGCGGTCCCTACGAGCAGTACTTC. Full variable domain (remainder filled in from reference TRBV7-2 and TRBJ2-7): GAGVSQSPSNKVTEKGKDVELRCDPISGHTALYWYRQSLGQGLEFLIYFQGNSAPDKSGLPSDRFSAERTGGSVSTLTIQRTQQEDSAVYLCASSSSGGPYEQYFGPGTRLTVT.

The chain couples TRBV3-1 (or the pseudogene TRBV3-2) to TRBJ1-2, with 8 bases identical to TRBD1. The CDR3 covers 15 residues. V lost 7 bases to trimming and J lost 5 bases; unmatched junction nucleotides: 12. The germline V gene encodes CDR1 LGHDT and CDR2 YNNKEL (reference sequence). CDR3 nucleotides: TGTGCCAGCAACTCACTCGGACAGGGAGGGTATGGCTACACCTTC. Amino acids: CASNSLGQGGYGYTF.

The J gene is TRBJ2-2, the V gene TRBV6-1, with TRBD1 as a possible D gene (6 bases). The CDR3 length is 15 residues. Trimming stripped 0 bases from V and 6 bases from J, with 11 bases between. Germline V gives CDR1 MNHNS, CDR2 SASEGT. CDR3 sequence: CASSEALGGPGELFF. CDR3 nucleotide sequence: TGTGCCAGCAGTGAAGCGTTAGGGGGACCCGGGGAGCTGTTTTTT.

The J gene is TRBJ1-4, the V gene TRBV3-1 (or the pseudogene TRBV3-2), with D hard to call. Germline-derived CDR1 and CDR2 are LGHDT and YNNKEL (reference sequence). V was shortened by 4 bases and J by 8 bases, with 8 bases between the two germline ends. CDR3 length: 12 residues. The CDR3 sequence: CASSPLGEKLFF. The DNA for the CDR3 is TGTGCCAGCAGCCCCCTGGGAGAAAAACTGTTTTTT.

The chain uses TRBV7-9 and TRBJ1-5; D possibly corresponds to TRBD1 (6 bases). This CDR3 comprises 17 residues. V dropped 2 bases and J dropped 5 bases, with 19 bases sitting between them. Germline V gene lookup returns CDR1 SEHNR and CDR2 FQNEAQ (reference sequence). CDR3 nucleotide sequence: TGTGCCAGCAGCTTACGAATCGCGGCAGGGACATATCAGCCCCAGCATTTT. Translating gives CASSLRIAAGTYQPQHF.

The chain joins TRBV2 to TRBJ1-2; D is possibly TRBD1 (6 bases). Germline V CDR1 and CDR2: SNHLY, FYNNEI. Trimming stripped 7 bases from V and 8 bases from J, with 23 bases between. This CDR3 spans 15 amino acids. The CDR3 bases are TGTGCCAGCAACCCGAGTCTAACAGGGACCGGAGGCTACACCTTC. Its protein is CASNPSLTGTGGYTF.

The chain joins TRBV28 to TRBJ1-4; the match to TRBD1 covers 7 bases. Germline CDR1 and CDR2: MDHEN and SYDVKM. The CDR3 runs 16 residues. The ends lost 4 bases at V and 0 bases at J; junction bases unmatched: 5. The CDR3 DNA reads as TGTGCCAGCAGTTCGACAGGGAGAGCAACTAATGAAAAACTGTTTTTT. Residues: CASSSTGRATNEKLFF.